Reported below is one T cell receptor (beta chain). Its antigen is not identified. Prior to sequencing, the ViraFEST assay stimulated PBMC with viral peptide pools, which expanded the antigen-specific CD4+ T cells. Following 10 days of culture, CD4+ T cells were isolated. Vaccination of participants consisted of two doses of either the BNT162b2 or mRNA-1273 vaccine. This record belongs to a study of vaccination effects on CD4 cells after COVID-19. Study outcomes and limitations: Convalescent patients were few in the study, and early post-infection timepoints were absent.

Using immunoSEQ multiplex PCR, the repertoire was profiled, and TCRdb retains in-frame clones only, with some absent. The table records about 32,000 clones, 72% of them present only once. Germline lookup yields CDR1 MNHEY and CDR2 SMNVEV (reference sequence). V lost 4 bases and J lost 3; bases outside the gene matches: 10. This CDR3 has 16 amino acids. The receptor was isolated from a human donor who received a COVID-19 vaccine. This rearrangement joins TRBV27 to TRBJ2-7; 9 nucleotides agree with TRBD2. Specimen: CD4+ T cells from PBMCs cultured with HCoV-229E spike peptides, collected after COVID-19 vaccination. The CDR3: CASSSIAGVRFYEQYF. The CDR3 DNA is TGTGCCAGCAGTTCAATAGCGGGAGTACGGTTCTACGAGCAGTACTTC.